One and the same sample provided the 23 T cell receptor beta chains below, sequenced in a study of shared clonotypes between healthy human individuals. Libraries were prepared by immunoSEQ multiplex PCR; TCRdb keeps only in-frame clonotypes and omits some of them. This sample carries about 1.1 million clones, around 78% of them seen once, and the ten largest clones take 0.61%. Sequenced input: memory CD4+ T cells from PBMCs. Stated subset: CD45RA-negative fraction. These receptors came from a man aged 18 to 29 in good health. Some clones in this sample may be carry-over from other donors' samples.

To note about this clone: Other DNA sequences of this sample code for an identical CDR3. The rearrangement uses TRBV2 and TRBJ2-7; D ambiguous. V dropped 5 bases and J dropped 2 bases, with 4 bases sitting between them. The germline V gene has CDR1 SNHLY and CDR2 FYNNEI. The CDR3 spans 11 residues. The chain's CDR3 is CASSPAYEQYF. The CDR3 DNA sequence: TGTGCCAGCAGTCCAGCCTACGAGCAGTACTTC.

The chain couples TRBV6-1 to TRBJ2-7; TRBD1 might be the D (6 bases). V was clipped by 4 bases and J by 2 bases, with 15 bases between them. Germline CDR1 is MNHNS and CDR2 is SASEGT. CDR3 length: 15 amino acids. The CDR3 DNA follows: TGTGCCAGCAGTGTTACAGGGCTATCTACCTACGAGCAGTACTTC. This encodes CASSVTGLSTYEQYF.

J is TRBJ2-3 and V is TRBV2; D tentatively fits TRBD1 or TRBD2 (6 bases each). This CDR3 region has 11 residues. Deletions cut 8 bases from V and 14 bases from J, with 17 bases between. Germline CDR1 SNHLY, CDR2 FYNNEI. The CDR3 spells CASARGGIVYF. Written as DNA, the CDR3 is TGTGCCAGCGCCAGGGGCGGGATTGTGTATTTT. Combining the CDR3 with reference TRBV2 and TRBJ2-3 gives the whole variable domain EPEVTQTPSHQVTQMGQEVILRCVPISNHLYFYWYRQILGQKVEFLVSFYNNEISEKSEIFDDQFSVERPDGSNFTLKIRSTKLEDSAMYFCASARGGIVYFGPGTRLTVL.

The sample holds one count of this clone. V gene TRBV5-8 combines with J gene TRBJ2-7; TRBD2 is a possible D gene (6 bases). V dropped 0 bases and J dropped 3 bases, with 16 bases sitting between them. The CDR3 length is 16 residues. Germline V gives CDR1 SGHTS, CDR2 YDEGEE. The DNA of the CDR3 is TGTGCCAGCAGCTTGGGGGATAGCGGAGGAATCTACGAGCAGTACTTC. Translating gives CASSLGDSGGIYEQYF.

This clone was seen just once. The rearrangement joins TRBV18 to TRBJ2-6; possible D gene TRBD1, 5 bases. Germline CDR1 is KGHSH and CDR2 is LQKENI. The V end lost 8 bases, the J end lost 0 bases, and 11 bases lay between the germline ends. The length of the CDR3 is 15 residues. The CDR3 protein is CASDTGYSGANVLTF. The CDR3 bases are TGTGCCAGCGACACAGGATACTCTGGGGCCAACGTCCTGACTTTC.

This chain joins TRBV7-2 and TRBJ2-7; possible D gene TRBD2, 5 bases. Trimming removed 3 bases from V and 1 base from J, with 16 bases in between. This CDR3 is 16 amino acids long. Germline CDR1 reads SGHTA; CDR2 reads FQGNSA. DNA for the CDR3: TGTGCCAGCAGCTTCACCCGAACTAGTCGATCCTACGAGCAGTACTTC. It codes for CASSFTRTSRSYEQYF.

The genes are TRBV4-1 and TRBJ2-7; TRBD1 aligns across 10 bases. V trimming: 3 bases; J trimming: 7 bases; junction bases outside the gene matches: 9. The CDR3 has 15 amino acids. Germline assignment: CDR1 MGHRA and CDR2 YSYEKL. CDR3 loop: CASSQTGTGEVEQYF. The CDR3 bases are TGCGCCAGCAGCCAGACCGGGACAGGGGAAGTTGAGCAGTACTTC.

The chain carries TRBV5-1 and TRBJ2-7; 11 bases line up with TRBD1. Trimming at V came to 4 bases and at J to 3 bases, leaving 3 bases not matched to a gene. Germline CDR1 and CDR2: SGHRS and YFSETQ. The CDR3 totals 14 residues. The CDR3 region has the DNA TGCGCCAGCAGCCCGGGACAGGGGGACTACGAGCAGTACTTC. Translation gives CASSPGQGDYEQYF. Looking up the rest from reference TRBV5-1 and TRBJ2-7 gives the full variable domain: KAGVTQTPRYLIKTRGQQVTLSCSPISGHRSVSWYQQTPGQGLQFLFEYFSETQRNKGNFPGRFSGRQFSNSRSEMNVSTLELGDSALYLCASSPGQGDYEQYFGPGTRLTVT.

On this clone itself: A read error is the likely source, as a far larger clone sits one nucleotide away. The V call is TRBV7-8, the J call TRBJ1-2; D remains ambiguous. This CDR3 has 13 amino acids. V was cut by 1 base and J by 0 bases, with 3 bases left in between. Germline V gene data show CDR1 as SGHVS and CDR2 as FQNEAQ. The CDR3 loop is CASSLDTNYGYTF. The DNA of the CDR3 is TGTGCCAGCAGCTTAGACACTAACTATGGCTACACCTTC.

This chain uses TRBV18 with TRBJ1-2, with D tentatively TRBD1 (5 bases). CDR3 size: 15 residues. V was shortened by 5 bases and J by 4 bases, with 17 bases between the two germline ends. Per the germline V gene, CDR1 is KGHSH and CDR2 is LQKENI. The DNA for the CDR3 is TGTGCCAGCTCAACGGGGCTGGAGGGCATCTATGGCTACACCTTC. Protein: CASSTGLEGIYGYTF.

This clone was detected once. CDR3 residues: CASSARRGSLTGELFF. DNA of the CDR3: TGTGCCAGCAGCGCTCGCCGGGGCAGTCTGACCGGGGAGCTGTTTTTT. The chain uses TRBV11-3 and TRBJ2-2; D may correspond to TRBD1 or TRBD2 (5 bases each). Looked up from germline, CDR1 is SGHNT and CDR2 is YENEEA. CDR3 length: 16 residues. Trimming removed 5 bases from V and 5 bases from J, with 18 bases in between.

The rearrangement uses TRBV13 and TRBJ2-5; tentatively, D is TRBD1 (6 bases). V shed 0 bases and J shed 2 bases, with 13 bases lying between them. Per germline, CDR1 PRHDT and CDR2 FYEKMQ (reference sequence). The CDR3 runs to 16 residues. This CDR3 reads CASSLGPRGQQETQYF. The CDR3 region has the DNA TGTGCCAGCAGCTTAGGGCCGCGAGGACAGCAAGAGACCCAGTACTTC. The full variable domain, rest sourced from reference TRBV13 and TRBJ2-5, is AAGVIQSPRHLIKEKRETATLKCYPIPRHDTVYWYQQGPGQDPQFLISFYEKMQSDKGSIPDRFSAQQFSDYHSELNMSSLELGDSALYFCASSLGPRGQQETQYFGPGTRLLVL.

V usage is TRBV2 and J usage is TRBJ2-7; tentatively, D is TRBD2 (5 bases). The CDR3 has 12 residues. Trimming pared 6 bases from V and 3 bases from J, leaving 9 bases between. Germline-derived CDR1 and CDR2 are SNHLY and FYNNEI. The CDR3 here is CASRPEGYEQYF. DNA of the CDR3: TGTGCCAGCAGGCCCGAGGGCTACGAGCAGTACTTC.

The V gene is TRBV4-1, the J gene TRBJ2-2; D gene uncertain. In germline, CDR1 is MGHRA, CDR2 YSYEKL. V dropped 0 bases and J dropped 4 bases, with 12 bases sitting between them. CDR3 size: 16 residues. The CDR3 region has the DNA TGCGCCAGCAGCCAAGACGATCTGGGCCGCACCGGGGAGCTGTTTTTT. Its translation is CASSQDDLGRTGELFF.

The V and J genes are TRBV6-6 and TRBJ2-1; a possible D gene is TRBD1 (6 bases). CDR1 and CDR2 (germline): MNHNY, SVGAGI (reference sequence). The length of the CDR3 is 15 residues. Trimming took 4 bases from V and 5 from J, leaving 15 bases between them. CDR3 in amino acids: CASSSTGTLDNEQFF. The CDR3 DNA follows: TGTGCCAGCAGTTCAACCGGGACATTAGACAATGAGCAGTTCTTC.

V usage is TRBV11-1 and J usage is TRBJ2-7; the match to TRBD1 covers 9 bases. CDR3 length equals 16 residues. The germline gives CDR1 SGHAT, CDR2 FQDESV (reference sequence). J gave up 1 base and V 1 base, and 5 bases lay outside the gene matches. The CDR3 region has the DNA TGTGCCAGCAGCTTAGGACAGGGGGGCAGGTCCTACGAGCAGTACTTC. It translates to CASSLGQGGRSYEQYF. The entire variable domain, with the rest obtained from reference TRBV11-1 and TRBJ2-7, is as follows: EAEVAQSPRYKITEKSQAVAFWCDPISGHATLYWYRQILGQGPELLVQFQDESVVDDSQLPKDRFSAERLKGVDSTLKIQPAELGDSAMYLCASSLGQGGRSYEQYFGPGTRLTVT.

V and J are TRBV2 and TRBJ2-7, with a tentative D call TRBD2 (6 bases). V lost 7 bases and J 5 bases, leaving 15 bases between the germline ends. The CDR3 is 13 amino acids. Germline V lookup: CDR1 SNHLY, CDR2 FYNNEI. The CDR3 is CASNPTGAHEQYF. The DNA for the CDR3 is TGTGCCAGCAACCCGACGGGAGCCCACGAGCAGTACTTC.

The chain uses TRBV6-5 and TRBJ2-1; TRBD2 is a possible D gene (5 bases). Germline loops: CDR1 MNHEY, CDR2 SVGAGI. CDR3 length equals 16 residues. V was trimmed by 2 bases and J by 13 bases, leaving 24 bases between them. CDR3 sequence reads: CASSYLTRGVPGTQFF. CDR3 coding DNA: TGTGCCAGCAGTTACCTGACCCGGGGAGTTCCGGGTACTCAGTTCTTC.

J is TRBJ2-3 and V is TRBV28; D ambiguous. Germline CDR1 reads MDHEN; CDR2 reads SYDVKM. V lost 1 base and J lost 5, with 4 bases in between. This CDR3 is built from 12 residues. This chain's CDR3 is CASSLFKDTQYF. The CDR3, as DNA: TGTGCCAGCAGTTTATTCAAAGATACGCAGTATTTT.

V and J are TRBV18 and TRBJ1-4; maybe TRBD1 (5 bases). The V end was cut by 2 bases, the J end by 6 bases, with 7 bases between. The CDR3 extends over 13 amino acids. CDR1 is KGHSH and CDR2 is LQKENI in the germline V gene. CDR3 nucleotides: TGTGCCAGCTCACCAGAGGGGTATGAAAAACTGTTTTTT. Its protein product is CASSPEGYEKLFF.

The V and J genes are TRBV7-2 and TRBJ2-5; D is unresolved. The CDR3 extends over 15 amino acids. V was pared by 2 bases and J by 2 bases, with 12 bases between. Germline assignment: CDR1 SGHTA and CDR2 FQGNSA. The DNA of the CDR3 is TGTGCCAGCAGCTTACGAGCTGCCCTTCAAGAGACCCAGTACTTC. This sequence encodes CASSLRAALQETQYF. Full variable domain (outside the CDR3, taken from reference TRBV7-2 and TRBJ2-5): GAGVSQSPSNKVTEKGKDVELRCDPISGHTALYWYRQSLGQGLEFLIYFQGNSAPDKSGLPSDRFSAERTGGSVSTLTIQRTQQEDSAVYLCASSLRAALQETQYFGPGTRLLVL.

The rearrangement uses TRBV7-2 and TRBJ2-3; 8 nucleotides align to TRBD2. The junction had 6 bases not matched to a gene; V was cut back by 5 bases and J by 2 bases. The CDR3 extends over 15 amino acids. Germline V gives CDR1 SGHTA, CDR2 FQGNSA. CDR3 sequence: CASSLRSGVTDTQYF. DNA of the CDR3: TGTGCCAGCAGCCTTCGTAGCGGGGTCACAGATACGCAGTATTTT.

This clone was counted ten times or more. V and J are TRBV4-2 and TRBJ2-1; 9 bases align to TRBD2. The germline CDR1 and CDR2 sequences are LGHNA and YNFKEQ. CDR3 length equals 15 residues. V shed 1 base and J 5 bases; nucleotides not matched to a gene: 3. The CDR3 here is CASSQASGNNNEQFF. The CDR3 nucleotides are TGTGCCAGCAGCCAAGCTAGCGGGAACAACAATGAGCAGTTCTTC.